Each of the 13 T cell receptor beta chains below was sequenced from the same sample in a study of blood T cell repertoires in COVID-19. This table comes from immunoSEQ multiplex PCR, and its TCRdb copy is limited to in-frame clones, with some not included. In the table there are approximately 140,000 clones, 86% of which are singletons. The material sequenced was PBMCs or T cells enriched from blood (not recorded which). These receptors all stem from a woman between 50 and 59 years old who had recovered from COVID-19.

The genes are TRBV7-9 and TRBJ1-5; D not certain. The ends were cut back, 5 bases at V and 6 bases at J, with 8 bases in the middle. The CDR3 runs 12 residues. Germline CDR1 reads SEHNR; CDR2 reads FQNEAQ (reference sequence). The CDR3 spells CASSASLQPQHF. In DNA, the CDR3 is TGTGCCAGCAGCGCGTCGCTTCAGCCCCAGCATTTT.

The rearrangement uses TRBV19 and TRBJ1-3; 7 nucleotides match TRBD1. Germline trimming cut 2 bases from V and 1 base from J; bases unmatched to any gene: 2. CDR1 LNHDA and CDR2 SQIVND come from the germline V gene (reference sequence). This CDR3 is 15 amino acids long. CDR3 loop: CASSIQGQSGNTIYF. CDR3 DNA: TGTGCCAGTAGTATACAGGGACAGTCTGGAAACACCATATATTTT. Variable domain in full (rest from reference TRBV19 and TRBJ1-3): DGGITQSPKYLFRKEGQNVTLSCEQNLNHDAMYWYRQDPGQGLRLIYYSQIVNDFQKGDIAEGYSVSREKKESFPLTVTSAQKNPTAFYLCASSIQGQSGNTIYFGEGSWLTVV.

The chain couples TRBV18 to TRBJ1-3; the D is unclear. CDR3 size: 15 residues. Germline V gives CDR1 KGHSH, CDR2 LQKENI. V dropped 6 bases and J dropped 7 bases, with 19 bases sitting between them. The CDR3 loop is CASSSADVGGNTIYF. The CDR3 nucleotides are TGTGCCAGCTCCTCAGCAGATGTCGGAGGGAACACCATATATTTT.

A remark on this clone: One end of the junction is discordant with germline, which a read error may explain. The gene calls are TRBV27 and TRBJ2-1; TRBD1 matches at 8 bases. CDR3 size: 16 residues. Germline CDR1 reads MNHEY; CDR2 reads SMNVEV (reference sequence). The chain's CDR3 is CASTLSPGGSHNEQFF. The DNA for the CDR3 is TGTGCCAGCACTTTATCACCAGGGGGCAGCCACAATGAGCAGTTCTTC.

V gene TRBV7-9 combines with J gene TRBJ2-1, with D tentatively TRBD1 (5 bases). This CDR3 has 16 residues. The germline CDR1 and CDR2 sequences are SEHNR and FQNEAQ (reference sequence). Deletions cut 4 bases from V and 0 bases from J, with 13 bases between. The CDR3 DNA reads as TGTGCCAGCAGCTCCCAGACAGATTACTCCTACAATGAGCAGTTCTTC. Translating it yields CASSSQTDYSYNEQFF.

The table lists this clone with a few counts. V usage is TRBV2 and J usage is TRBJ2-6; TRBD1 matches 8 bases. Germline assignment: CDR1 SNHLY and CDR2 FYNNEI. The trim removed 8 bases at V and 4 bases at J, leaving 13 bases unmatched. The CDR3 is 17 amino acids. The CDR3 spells CASRTGRYGSGANVLTF. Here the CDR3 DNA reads TGTGCCAGCCGGACAGGGCGTTATGGATCAGGGGCCAACGTCCTGACTTTC.

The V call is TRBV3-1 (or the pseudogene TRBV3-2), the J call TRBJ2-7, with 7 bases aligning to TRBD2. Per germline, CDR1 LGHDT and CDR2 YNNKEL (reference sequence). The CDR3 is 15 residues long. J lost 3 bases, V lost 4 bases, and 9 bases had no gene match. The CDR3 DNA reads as TGTGCCAGCAGCCTAATCCCGCGGGGGATCTACGAGCAGTACTTC. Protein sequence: CASSLIPRGIYEQYF.

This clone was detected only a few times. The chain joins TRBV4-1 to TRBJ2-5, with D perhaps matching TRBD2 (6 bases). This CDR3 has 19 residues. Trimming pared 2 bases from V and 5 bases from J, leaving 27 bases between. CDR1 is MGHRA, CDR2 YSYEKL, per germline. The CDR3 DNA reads TGCGCCAGCAGCCAAAAGGGGTGGGAGGCCAGCCGAGGGATGGAGACCCAGTACTTC. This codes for CASSQKGWEASRGMETQYF.

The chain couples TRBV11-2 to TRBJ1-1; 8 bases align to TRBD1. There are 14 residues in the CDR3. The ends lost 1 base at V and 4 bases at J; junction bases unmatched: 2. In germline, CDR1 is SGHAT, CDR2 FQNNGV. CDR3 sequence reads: CASSLATGGTEAFF. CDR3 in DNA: TGTGCCAGCAGCTTAGCTACAGGGGGCACTGAAGCTTTCTTT.

CDR3 DNA: TGTGCCAGCAGCCGGCACAGGGGGCAAGTCGGGGAGCTGTTTTTT. Translated: CASSRHRGQVGELFF. The V and J genes are TRBV3-1 (or the pseudogene TRBV3-2) and TRBJ2-2; 9 bases are a match to TRBD1. After removal of 4 bases from V and 7 bases from J, the junction contained 7 bases not matched to a gene. CDR3 length equals 15 residues. Germline CDR1 and CDR2: LGHDT and YNNKEL (reference sequence).

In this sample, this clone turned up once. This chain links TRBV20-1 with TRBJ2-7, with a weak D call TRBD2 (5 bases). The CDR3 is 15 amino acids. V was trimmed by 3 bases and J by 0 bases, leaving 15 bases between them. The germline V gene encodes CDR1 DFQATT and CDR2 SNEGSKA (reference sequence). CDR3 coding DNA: TGCAGTGCTAGTCTCCCGGACTCGGTCTCCTACGAGCAGTACTTC. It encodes CSASLPDSVSYEQYF.

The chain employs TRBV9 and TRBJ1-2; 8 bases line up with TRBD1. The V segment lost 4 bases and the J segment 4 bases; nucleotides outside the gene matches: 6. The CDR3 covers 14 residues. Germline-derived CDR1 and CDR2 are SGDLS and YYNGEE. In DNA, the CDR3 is TGTGCCAGCAGCAAGGGACAGGCCCCCTATGGCTACACCTTC. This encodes CASSKGQAPYGYTF.

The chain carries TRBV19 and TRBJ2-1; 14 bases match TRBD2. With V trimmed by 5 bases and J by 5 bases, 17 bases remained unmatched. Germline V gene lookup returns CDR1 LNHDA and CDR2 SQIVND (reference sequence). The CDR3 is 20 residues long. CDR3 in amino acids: CASSARGLAGAIPLNNEQFF. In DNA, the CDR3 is TGTGCCAGTAGTGCCCGGGGACTAGCGGGGGCCATCCCTCTTAACAATGAGCAGTTCTTC.